The sample holds a few counts of the clone carrying this T cell receptor (beta chain). Its antigen is not identified. With 2 bases clipped from V and 6 bases from J, the junction kept 8 bases outside the gene matches. The length of the CDR3 is 16 residues. This sample is part of a study of T cell repertoires in cytomegalovirus infection. Whole-study context: Public signatures in TCR beta pointed to CMV infection and matching HLA type.

TCRdb processed the reads anew with MiXCR; each CDR3 protein has one entry. Here the sample spans approximately 320,000 distinct CDR3 sequences, approximately 9.5% being singletons. Study-wide points: Adding up the frequency of public TCR beta families identified people who carried CMV plus the relevant HLA. Dominating the ex vivo response were HLA-C-restricted CMV-specific TCR beta clonotypes.

The chain has TRBV12-3 or TRBV12-4 and TRBJ2-2; 8 bases agree with TRBD1. Sequencing input: PBMCs. This TCR derives from a human donor in good health (CMV status not recorded). Some clones in this sample may be carry-over from other donors' samples. The CDR3 here is CASSLKQGDLAGELFF. The CDR3 DNA reads TGTGCCAGCAGTTTAAAACAGGGGGACCTTGCCGGGGAGCTGTTTTTT.